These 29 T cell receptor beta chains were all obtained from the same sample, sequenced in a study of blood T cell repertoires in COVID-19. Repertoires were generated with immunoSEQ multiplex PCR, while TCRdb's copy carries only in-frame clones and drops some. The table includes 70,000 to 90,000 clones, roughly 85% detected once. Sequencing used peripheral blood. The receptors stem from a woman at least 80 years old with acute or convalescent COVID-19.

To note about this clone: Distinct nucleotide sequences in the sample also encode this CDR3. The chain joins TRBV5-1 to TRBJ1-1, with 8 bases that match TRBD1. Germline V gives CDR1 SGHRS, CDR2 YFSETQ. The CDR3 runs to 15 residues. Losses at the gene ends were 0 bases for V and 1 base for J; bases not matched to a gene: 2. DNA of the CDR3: TGCGCCAGCAGCTTGGCTGGGACAGGGAACACTGAAGCTTTCTTT. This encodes CASSLAGTGNTEAFF.

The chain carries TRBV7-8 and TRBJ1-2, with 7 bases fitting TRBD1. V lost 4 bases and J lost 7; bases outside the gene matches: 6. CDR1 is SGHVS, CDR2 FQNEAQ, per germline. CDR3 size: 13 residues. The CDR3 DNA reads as TGTGCCAGCAGCTCCGTAAGGGGGCTTGGCTACACCTTC. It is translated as CASSSVRGLGYTF.

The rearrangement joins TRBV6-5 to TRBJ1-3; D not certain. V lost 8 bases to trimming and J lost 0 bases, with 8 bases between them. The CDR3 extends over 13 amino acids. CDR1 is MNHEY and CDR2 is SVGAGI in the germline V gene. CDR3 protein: CASGANSGNTIYF. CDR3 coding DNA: TGTGCCAGCGGAGCCAACTCTGGAAACACCATATATTTT.

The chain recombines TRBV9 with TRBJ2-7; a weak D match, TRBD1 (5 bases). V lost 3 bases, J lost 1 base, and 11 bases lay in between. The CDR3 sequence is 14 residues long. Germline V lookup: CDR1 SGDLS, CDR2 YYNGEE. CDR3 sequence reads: CASSAATVSYEQYF. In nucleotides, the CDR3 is TGTGCCAGCAGCGCAGCGACAGTTTCCTACGAGCAGTACTTC.

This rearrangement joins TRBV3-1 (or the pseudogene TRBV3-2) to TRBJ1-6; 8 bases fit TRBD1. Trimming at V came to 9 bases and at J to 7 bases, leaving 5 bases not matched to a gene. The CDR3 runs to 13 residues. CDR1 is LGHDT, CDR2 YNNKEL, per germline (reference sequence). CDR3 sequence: CASRDRTNSPLHF. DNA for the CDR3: TGTGCCAGTCGGGACAGGACCAATTCACCCCTCCACTTT.

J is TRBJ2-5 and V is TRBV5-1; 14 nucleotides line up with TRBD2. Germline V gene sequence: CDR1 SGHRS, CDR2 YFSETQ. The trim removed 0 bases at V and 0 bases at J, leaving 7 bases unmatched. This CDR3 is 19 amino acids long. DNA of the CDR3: TGCGCCAGCAGCTTGGGTAGGACTAGCGGGAGGACGTACCAAGAGACCCAGTACTTC. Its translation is CASSLGRTSGRTYQETQYF.

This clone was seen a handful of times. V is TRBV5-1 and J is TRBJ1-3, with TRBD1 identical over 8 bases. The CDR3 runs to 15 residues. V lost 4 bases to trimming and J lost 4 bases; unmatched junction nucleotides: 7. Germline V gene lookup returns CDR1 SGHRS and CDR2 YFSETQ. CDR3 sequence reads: CASSPIRGLGNTIYF. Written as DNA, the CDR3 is TGCGCCAGCAGCCCGATCAGGGGGCTCGGAAACACCATATATTTT.

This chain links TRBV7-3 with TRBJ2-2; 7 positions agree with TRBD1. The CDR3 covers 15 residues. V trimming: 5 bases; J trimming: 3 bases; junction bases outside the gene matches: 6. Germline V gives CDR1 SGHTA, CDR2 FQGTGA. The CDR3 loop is CASSEGGSHTGELFF. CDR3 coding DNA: TGTGCCAGCAGCGAAGGGGGCTCTCACACCGGGGAGCTGTTTTTT.

The CDR3 here is CASSLDRVREKLFF. CDR3 coding DNA: TGTGCCAGCAGTTTAGACAGGGTTCGGGAAAAACTGTTTTTT. This chain joins TRBV28 and TRBJ1-4; 7 nucleotides line up with TRBD1. The CDR3 length is 14 residues. With V trimmed by 2 bases and J by 8 bases, 5 bases remained unmatched. Germline V gene sequence: CDR1 MDHEN, CDR2 SYDVKM.

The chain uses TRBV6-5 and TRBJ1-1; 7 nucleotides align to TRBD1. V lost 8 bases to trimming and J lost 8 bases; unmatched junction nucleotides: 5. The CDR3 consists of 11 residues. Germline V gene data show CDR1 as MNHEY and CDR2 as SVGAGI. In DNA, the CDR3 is TGTGCCAGCTGGAGGGGGCGGGAAGCTTTCTTT. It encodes CASWRGREAFF.

The CDR3 reads CASSQDTYLLFF. CDR3 DNA: TGTGCCAGCAGTCAAGACACTTATTTACTGTTTTTT. The chain joins TRBV27 to TRBJ1-4; D remains ambiguous. The CDR3 contains 12 residues. The ends were cut back, 5 bases at V and 13 bases at J, with 14 bases in the middle. Germline V gives CDR1 MNHEY, CDR2 SMNVEV (reference sequence).

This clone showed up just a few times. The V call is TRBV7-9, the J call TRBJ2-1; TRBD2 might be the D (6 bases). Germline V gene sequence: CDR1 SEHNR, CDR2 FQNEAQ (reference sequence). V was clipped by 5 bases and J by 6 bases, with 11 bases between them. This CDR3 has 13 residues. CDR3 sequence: CASSNSLANEQFF. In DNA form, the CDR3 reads TGTGCCAGCAGCAATTCACTAGCCAATGAGCAGTTCTTC.

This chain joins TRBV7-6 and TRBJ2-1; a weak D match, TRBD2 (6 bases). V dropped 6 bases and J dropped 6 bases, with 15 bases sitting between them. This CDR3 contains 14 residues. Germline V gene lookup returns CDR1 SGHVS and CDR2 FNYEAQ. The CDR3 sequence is CASRNEAGTNEQFF. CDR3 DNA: TGTGCCAGCAGGAACGAGGCGGGAACCAATGAGCAGTTCTTC.

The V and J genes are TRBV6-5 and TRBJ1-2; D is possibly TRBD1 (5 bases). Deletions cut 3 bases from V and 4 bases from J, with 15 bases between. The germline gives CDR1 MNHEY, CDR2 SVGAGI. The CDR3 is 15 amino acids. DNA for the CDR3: TGTGCCAGCAGTTATTCCGGACACCTCACCTATGGCTACACCTTC. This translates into CASSYSGHLTYGYTF.

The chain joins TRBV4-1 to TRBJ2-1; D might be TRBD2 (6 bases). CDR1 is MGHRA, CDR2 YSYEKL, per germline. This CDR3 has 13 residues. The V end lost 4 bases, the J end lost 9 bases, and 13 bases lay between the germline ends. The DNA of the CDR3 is TGCGCCAGCAGCCCTCAAGCGGGTGGTGAGCAGTTCTTC. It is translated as CASSPQAGGEQFF.

The CDR3, as DNA: TGTGCCAGCAGCGCAGGCCCGTGGAACACTGAAGCTTTCTTT. Residues: CASSAGPWNTEAFF. This chain connects TRBV13 to TRBJ1-1; no reliable D call. CDR3 size: 14 residues. The germline gives CDR1 PRHDT, CDR2 FYEKMQ (reference sequence). V was shortened by 5 bases and J by 1 base, with 11 bases between the two germline ends.

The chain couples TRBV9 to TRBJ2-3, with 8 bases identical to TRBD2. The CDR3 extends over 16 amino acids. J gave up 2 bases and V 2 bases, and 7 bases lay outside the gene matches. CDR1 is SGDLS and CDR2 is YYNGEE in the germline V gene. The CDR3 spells CASSVGIAGNTDTQYF. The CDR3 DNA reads TGTGCCAGCAGCGTCGGGATAGCGGGGAACACAGATACGCAGTATTTT.

The CDR3, as DNA: TGCGCCAGCAGCATCTCCAGCGGGGGCTACAATGAGCAGTTCTTC. Translated: CASSISSGGYNEQFF. The chain carries TRBV5-1 and TRBJ2-1, with 8 bases fitting TRBD2. CDR1 SGHRS and CDR2 YFSETQ come from the germline V gene. The trim removed 4 bases at V and 3 bases at J, leaving 6 bases unmatched. The CDR3 spans 15 residues. Full variable domain (rest looked up from reference TRBV5-1 and TRBJ2-1): KAGVTQTPRYLIKTRGQQVTLSCSPISGHRSVSWYQQTPGQGLQFLFEYFSETQRNKGNFPGRFSGRQFSNSRSEMNVSTLELGDSALYLCASSISSGGYNEQFFGPGTRLTVL.

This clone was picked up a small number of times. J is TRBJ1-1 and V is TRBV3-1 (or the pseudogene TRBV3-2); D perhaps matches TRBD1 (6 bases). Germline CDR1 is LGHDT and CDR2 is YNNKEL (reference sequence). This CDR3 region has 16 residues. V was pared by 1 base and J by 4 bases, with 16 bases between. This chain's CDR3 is CASSQGTYRAGTEAFF. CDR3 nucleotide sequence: TGTGCCAGCAGCCAAGGAACGTACAGGGCGGGCACTGAAGCTTTCTTT.

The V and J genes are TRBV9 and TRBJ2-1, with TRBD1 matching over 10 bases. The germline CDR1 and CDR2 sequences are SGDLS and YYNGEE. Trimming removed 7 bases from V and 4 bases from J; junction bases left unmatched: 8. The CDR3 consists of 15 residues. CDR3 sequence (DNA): TGTGCCAGCTCCGGGACAGGGGTTAGTTACAATGAGCAGTTCTTC. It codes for CASSGTGVSYNEQFF.

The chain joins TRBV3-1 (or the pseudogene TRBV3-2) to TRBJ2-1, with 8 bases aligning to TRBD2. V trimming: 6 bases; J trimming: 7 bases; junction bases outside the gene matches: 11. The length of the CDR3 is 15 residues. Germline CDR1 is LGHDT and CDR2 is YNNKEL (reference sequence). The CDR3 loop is CASSRGGIGWNEQFF. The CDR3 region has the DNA TGTGCCAGCAGTCGGGGGGGTATAGGTTGGAATGAGCAGTTCTTC.

This CDR3 reads CASSLGTGRPNTEAFF. Written as DNA, the CDR3 is TGTGCCAGCAGCTTAGGGACAGGACGGCCGAACACTGAAGCTTTCTTT. The chain carries TRBV11-3 and TRBJ1-1, with 7 nucleotides matching TRBD1. Losses at the gene ends were 1 base for V and 1 base for J; bases not matched to a gene: 6. The germline gives CDR1 SGHNT, CDR2 YENEEA. There are 16 residues in the CDR3.

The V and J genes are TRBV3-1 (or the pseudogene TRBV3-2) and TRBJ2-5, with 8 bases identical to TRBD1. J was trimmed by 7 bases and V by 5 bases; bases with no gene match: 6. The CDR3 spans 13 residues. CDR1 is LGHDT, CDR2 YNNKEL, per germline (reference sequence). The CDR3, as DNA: TGTGCCAGCAGCTATGGACAGGGCGGGACCCAGTACTTC. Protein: CASSYGQGGTQYF.

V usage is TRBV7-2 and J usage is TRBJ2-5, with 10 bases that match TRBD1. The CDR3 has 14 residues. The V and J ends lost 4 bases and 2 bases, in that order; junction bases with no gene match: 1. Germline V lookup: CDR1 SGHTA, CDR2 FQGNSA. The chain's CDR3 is CASSWGQGQETQYF. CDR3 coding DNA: TGTGCCAGCAGCTGGGGACAGGGGCAAGAGACCCAGTACTTC.

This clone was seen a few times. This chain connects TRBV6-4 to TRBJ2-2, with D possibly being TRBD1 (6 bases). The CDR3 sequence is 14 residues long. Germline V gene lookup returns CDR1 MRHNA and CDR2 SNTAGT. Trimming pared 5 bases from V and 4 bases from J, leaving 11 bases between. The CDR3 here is CASSYDRSTGELFF. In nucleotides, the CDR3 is TGTGCCAGCAGTTATGACAGGTCCACCGGGGAGCTGTTTTTT.

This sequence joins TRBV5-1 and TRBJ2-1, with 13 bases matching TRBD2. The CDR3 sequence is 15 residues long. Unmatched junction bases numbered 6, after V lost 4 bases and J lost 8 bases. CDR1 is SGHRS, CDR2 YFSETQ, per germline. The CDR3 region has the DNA TGCGCCAGCAGCCCTCGGACTAGCGGGAGCGATGAGCAGTTCTTC. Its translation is CASSPRTSGSDEQFF. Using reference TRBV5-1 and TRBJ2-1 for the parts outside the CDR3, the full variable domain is KAGVTQTPRYLIKTRGQQVTLSCSPISGHRSVSWYQQTPGQGLQFLFEYFSETQRNKGNFPGRFSGRQFSNSRSEMNVSTLELGDSALYLCASSPRTSGSDEQFFGPGTRLTVL.

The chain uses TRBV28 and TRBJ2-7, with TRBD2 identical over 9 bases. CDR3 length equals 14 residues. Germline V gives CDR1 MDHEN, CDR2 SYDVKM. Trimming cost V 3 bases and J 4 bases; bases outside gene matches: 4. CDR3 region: CASSFGTSRYEQYF. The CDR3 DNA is TGTGCCAGCAGTTTCGGGACTAGCAGATACGAGCAGTACTTC. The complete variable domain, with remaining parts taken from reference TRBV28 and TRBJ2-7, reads DVKVTQSSRYLVKRTGEKVFLECVQDMDHENMFWYRQDPGLGLRLIYFSYDVKMKEKGDIPEGYSVSREKKERFSLILESASTNQTSMYLCASSFGTSRYEQYFGPGTRLTVT.

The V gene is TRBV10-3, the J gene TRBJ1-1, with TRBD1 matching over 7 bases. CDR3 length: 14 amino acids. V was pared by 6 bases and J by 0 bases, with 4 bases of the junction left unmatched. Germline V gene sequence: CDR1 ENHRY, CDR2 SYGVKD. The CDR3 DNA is TGTGCCATCAGGAAGGACAGGATGAACACTGAAGCTTTCTTT. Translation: CAIRKDRMNTEAFF.

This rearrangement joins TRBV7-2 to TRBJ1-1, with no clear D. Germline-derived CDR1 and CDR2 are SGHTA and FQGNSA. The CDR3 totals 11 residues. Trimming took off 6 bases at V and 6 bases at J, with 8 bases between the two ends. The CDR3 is CASRVGPEAFF. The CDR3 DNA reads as TGTGCCAGCAGAGTGGGCCCTGAAGCTTTCTTT.